Below are 22 T cell receptor beta chains sequenced from a single sample in a study of blood T cell repertoires in COVID-19. Clones were sequenced by immunoSEQ multiplex PCR, and TCRdb holds only the in-frame ones, with some missing. The sample holds 73,000 or so clones, approximately 80% seen once. The specimen sequenced was peripheral blood. The receptors were sampled from a woman aged 55-69 years with acute or convalescent COVID-19.

The chain is built from TRBV3-1 (or the pseudogene TRBV3-2) and TRBJ2-2, with TRBD1 identical over 7 bases. The V and J ends lost 6 bases and 0 bases, in that order; junction bases with no gene match: 4. CDR3 length: 15 amino acids. Per germline, CDR1 LGHDT and CDR2 YNNKEL (reference sequence). The chain's CDR3 is CASSSGTANTGELFF. The CDR3 bases are TGTGCCAGCAGTTCCGGGACAGCGAACACCGGGGAGCTGTTTTTT.

The chain employs TRBV28 and TRBJ2-7; 9 bases line up with TRBD1. Per the germline V gene, CDR1 is MDHEN and CDR2 is SYDVKM. The CDR3 covers 15 residues. The junction had 4 bases not matched to a gene; V was cut back by 4 bases and J by 0 bases. The CDR3 coding sequence is TGTGCCAGCAGTTCGGGACAGGGAAGCTCCTACGAGCAGTACTTC. Its translation: CASSSGQGSSYEQYF.

CDR3 DNA sequence: TGTGCCAGCAGCCTAGCAGGGGCACATGGCTACACCTTC. It is translated as CASSLAGAHGYTF. The rearrangement links TRBV11-2 to TRBJ1-2, with D tentatively TRBD1 (6 bases). Per the germline V gene, CDR1 is SGHAT and CDR2 is FQNNGV. The CDR3 spans 13 residues. V was pared by 5 bases and J by 6 bases, with 13 bases between.

V usage is TRBV6-4 and J usage is TRBJ2-3; maybe TRBD2 (6 bases). This CDR3 is built from 13 residues. Per the germline V gene, CDR1 is MRHNA and CDR2 is SNTAGT. The V and J ends lost 6 bases and 3 bases respectively, with 10 bases between them. The CDR3 nucleotides read TGTGCCAGCAGAGGGGCGGGAACAGATACGCAGTATTTT. Translation: CASRGAGTDTQYF.

This chain uses TRBV13 with TRBJ2-7; the D gene is possibly TRBD1 (5 bases). Trimming took 4 bases from V and 5 from J, leaving 15 bases between them. Germline values: CDR1 PRHDT, CDR2 FYEKMQ (reference sequence). The CDR3 is 14 amino acids. The chain's CDR3 is CASSWGVGKHEQYF. The CDR3 coding sequence is TGTGCCAGCAGCTGGGGCGTTGGGAAGCACGAGCAGTACTTC.

The chain has TRBV12-5 and TRBJ2-1, with 7 bases aligning to TRBD1. With 4 bases clipped from V and 4 bases from J, the junction kept 4 bases outside the gene matches. The V gene's germline CDR1 is LGHNT and CDR2 FRNRAP. The CDR3 loop spans 14 amino acids. CDR3 in amino acids: CASGSTGPYNEQFF. Here the CDR3 DNA reads TGTGCTAGTGGTTCGACAGGGCCTTACAATGAGCAGTTCTTC.

The rearrangement uses TRBV7-3 and TRBJ1-2, with D possibly TRBD1 on 5 matching bases. The CDR3 spans 14 residues. V lost 5 bases and J 8 bases, leaving 18 bases between the germline ends. The germline V gene encodes CDR1 SGHTA and CDR2 FQGTGA. The CDR3 DNA sequence: TGTGCCAGCAGCCCCCACTCAGGGTATACAGGCTACACCTTC. Translation: CASSPHSGYTGYTF. Full variable domain (rest looked up from reference TRBV7-3 and TRBJ1-2): GAGVSQTPSNKVTEKGKYVELRCDPISGHTALYWYRQSLGQGPEFLIYFQGTGAADDSGLPNDRFFAVRPEGSVSTLKIQRTERGDSAVYLCASSPHSGYTGYTFGSGTRLTVV.

V gene TRBV9 combines with J gene TRBJ2-1; 8 bases map to TRBD2. In germline, CDR1 is SGDLS, CDR2 YYNGEE. J was trimmed by 1 base and V by 0 bases; bases with no gene match: 6. This CDR3 has 17 residues. This CDR3 is CASSVVSGVGSYNEQFF. The CDR3 nucleotides are TGTGCCAGCAGCGTAGTTAGCGGGGTAGGATCCTACAATGAGCAGTTCTTC.

This chain connects TRBV2 to TRBJ1-2; 9 nucleotides agree with TRBD1. The CDR3 runs to 15 residues. Germline CDR1 SNHLY, CDR2 FYNNEI. V shed 4 bases and J 7 bases; nucleotides not matched to a gene: 10. The CDR3 bases are TGTGCCAGCAGTGCTGCGGGACAGGGAATCTCTGGCTACACCTTC. Protein: CASSAAGQGISGYTF.

This clone came up a few times. This chain links TRBV9 with TRBJ2-2, with 9 bases matching TRBD1. With V trimmed by 4 bases and J by 3 bases, 10 bases remained unmatched. CDR1 is SGDLS and CDR2 is YYNGEE in the germline V gene. This CDR3 region has 17 residues. CDR3 DNA sequence: TGTGCCAGCAGCAAAGCACCGGGACAGGGTGACACCGGGGAGCTGTTTTTT. Translating gives CASSKAPGQGDTGELFF.

This clone has just a few counts. The V gene is TRBV13, the J gene TRBJ1-6, with 7 bases identical to TRBD1. The ends lost 4 bases at V and 0 bases at J; junction bases unmatched: 12. CDR1 is PRHDT and CDR2 is FYEKMQ in the germline V gene (reference sequence). The CDR3 sequence is 19 residues long. CDR3 sequence (DNA): TGTGCCAGCAGCTCAGGACAGGAGACAGGAAGCTCCTATAATTCACCCCTCCACTTT. As protein: CASSSGQETGSSYNSPLHF.

The gene calls are TRBV12-3 or TRBV12-4 and TRBJ1-2; TRBD1 matches at 8 bases. V shed 6 bases, J shed 8 bases, and the junction held 8 bases outside the gene matches. The CDR3 spans 13 residues. CDR3 nucleotides: TGTGCCAGCAGCCAACAGGGGGGAAGCGGCTACACCTTC. This translates into CASSQQGGSGYTF.

This chain joins TRBV27 and TRBJ2-7; 7 bases align to TRBD1. The CDR3 is 15 residues long. V shed 10 bases and J 2 bases; nucleotides not matched to a gene: 14. Germline assignment: CDR1 MNHEY and CDR2 SMNVEV (reference sequence). CDR3 DNA: TGTGCCACCGCAGTTACCGGGACAGCAGCCTACGAGCAGTACTTC. It specifies CATAVTGTAAYEQYF.

The gene calls are TRBV9 and TRBJ2-1; D might be TRBD2 (6 bases). V was trimmed by 0 bases and J by 9 bases, leaving 22 bases between them. This CDR3 spans 17 amino acids. Germline V lookup: CDR1 SGDLS, CDR2 YYNGEE. The CDR3 DNA sequence: TGTGCCAGCAGCGTAGATTCCTGGGGAGGTCCTGTGGGTGAGCAGTTCTTC. Encoded protein: CASSVDSWGGPVGEQFF.

The chain employs TRBV9 and TRBJ2-3, with 11 bases matching TRBD2. CDR3 length: 20 amino acids. Germline loops: CDR1 SGDLS, CDR2 YYNGEE. After removal of 4 bases from V and 0 bases from J, the junction contained 16 bases not matched to a gene. CDR3 in DNA: TGTGCCAGCAGCCCAAGCCCCCTAGCGGGGGGCCGAATTAGCACAGATACGCAGTATTTT. Amino acid sequence: CASSPSPLAGGRISTDTQYF.

The V and J genes are TRBV5-4 and TRBJ1-1, with 11 bases lining up with TRBD1. This CDR3 has 14 residues. Germline lookup yields CDR1 SGHNT and CDR2 YYREEE (reference sequence). V gave up 4 bases and J gave up 3 bases; unmatched junction bases: 2. The chain's CDR3 is CASSKDRGHTEAFF. In DNA form, the CDR3 reads TGTGCCAGCAGCAAGGACAGGGGGCACACTGAAGCTTTCTTT.

This rearrangement joins TRBV6-5 to TRBJ1-2; TRBD1 aligns across 9 bases. Germline CDR1 reads MNHEY; CDR2 reads SVGAGI. The ends lost 5 bases at V and 2 bases at J; junction bases unmatched: 6. This CDR3 has 15 amino acids. CDR3 nucleotide sequence: TGTGCCAGCAGTAGAAGAACAGGGGGCAACTATGGCTACACCTTC. Protein: CASSRRTGGNYGYTF.

The chain joins TRBV5-1 to TRBJ1-2; D may be TRBD1 (6 bases). The CDR3 totals 14 residues. V was clipped by 4 bases and J by 2 bases, with 12 bases between them. Germline lookup yields CDR1 SGHRS and CDR2 YFSETQ. The CDR3 protein is CASSVEGENYGYTF. CDR3 DNA: TGCGCCAGCAGCGTCGAGGGGGAGAACTATGGCTACACCTTC.

This sequence joins TRBV10-3 and TRBJ1-4, with D possibly matching TRBD1 (6 bases). The CDR3 totals 13 residues. CDR1 ENHRY and CDR2 SYGVKD come from the germline V gene. V lost 2 bases and J 7 bases, leaving 8 bases between the germline ends. The CDR3 nucleotides read TGTGCCATCAGTGAGGCAGGGGCTGAAAAACTGTTTTTT. Amino acid sequence: CAISEAGAEKLFF.

The rearrangement joins TRBV6-6 to TRBJ1-6, with D possibly matching TRBD1 (5 bases). Germline V gene sequence: CDR1 MNHNY, CDR2 SVGAGI (reference sequence). This CDR3 spans 16 amino acids. The V end lost 2 bases, the J end lost 4 bases, and 12 bases lay between the germline ends. CDR3 protein: CASSYPGNLYNSPLHF. The CDR3 region has the DNA TGTGCCAGCAGTTACCCAGGGAACCTTTATAATTCACCCCTCCACTTT.

The chain joins TRBV5-1 to TRBJ1-2; TRBD1 might be the D (6 bases). From germline, CDR1 is SGHRS and CDR2 YFSETQ. V lost 9 bases, J lost 2 bases, and 14 bases lay in between. The CDR3 consists of 13 residues. The DNA of the CDR3 is TGCGCCACCGGTCTGGGGGCGAACTATGGCTACACCTTC. Its translation: CATGLGANYGYTF. Together with reference TRBV5-1 and TRBJ1-2, the CDR3 gives the full variable domain: KAGVTQTPRYLIKTRGQQVTLSCSPISGHRSVSWYQQTPGQGLQFLFEYFSETQRNKGNFPGRFSGRQFSNSRSEMNVSTLELGDSALYLCATGLGANYGYTFGSGTRLTVV.

This chain uses TRBV19 with TRBJ1-2; the D gene is possibly TRBD1 (6 bases). The germline gives CDR1 LNHDA, CDR2 SQIVND (reference sequence). V gave up 8 bases and J gave up 0 bases, with 19 bases separating them. The CDR3 has 16 residues. The CDR3 protein is CASGQPTGRSNYGYTF. CDR3 in DNA: TGTGCCAGTGGCCAACCAACAGGGAGATCTAACTATGGCTACACCTTC. Supplemented by reference TRBV19 and TRBJ1-2, the full variable domain reads DGGITQSPKYLFRKEGQNVTLSCEQNLNHDAMYWYRQDPGQGLRLIYYSQIVNDFQKGDIAEGYSVSREKKESFPLTVTSAQKNPTAFYLCASGQPTGRSNYGYTFGSGTRLTVV.